Listed below are T cell receptor beta chains from one sample, sequenced in a study of blood T cell repertoires in COVID-19. Method: immunoSEQ multiplex PCR; TCRdb's copy keeps in-frame clones and lacks some. The sample has under 350,000 clones, roughly four fifths seen once; the top ten hold approximately 9%. Material: peripheral blood. The source of these receptors is a woman aged 45-60 years who had recovered from COVID-19. The CDR3 runs from the conserved cysteine through the conserved F or W. Each record gives: J gene, D gene, clone size, V gene, CDR3 protein, CDR3 DNA. A D gene is named only where the DNA matches it firmly. Rows may omit the clone size; those that give it use once, few, many or a size class.

>TRBJ2-7|TRBD1|.|TRBV9
CASSANPGTVSTYEQYF
TGTGCCAGCAGCGCGAACCCCGGGACAGTTTCTACGTACGAGCAGTACTTC
>TRBJ2-7|TRBD1|.|TRBV5-1
CASTPDRGGFYEQYF
TGCGCCAGCACCCCGGACAGGGGAGGTTTTTACGAGCAGTACTTC
>TRBJ2-7|.|.|TRBV25-1
CASSESRVANYEQYF
TGTGCCAGCAGTGAATCCCGGGTCGCCAACTACGAGCAGTACTTC
>TRBJ1-2|TRBD1|.|TRBV6-1
CASSETRTGGGYTF
TGTGCCAGCAGTGAAACCCGGACAGGGGGCGGCTACACCTTC
>TRBJ2-4|TRBD2|.|TRBV2
CASIAGGSPRGNIQYF
TGTGCCAGCATAGCGGGGGGCTCCCCCCGAGGAAACATTCAGTACTTC
>TRBJ1-2|.|.|TRBV7-2
CASSLYSYGYTF
TGTGCCAGCAGCTTGTACAGCTATGGCTACACCTTC
>TRBJ2-7|TRBD2|.|TRBV19
CASSPRSGASYEQYF
TGTGCCAGTAGCCCTCGAAGCGGGGCCTCCTACGAGCAGTACTTC
>TRBJ2-3|TRBD2|.|TRBV6-5
CASEPSGRLTDTQYF
TGTGCCAGCGAGCCTAGCGGGAGATTGACAGATACGCAGTATTTT
>TRBJ1-5|.|few|TRBV19
CASSISPYSNQPQHF
TGTGCCAGTAGTATAAGCCCCTATAGCAATCAGCCCCAGCATTTT
>TRBJ2-3|TRBD2|.|TRBV4-1
CASSPGGVTDTQYF
TGCGCCAGCAGCCCGGGGGGGGTCACAGATACGCAGTATTTT
>TRBJ2-5|.|.|TRBV9
CASSVGLAMYAETQYF
TGTGCCAGCAGCGTAGGGCTAGCGATGTATGCCGAGACCCAGTACTTC
>TRBJ2-1|.|.|TRBV12-3/TRBV12-4
CASTQYPEQFF
TGTGCCAGCACCCAGTATCCTGAGCAGTTCTTC
>TRBJ1-5|TRBD1|.|TRBV5-1
CASSFGTAKNQPQHF
TGCGCCAGCAGCTTCGGGACAGCAAAGAATCAGCCCCAGCATTTT
>TRBJ1-1|TRBD1|.|TRBV19
CASSRPGQGNTEAFF
TGTGCCAGTAGTAGACCGGGACAGGGGAACACTGAAGCTTTCTTT
>TRBJ2-5|.|.|TRBV2
CASSEFRGIQETQYF
TGTGCCAGCAGTGAATTTAGAGGGATCCAAGAGACCCAGTACTTC
>TRBJ1-3|.|.|TRBV4-1
CASSPRQALDVLYF
TGCGCCAGCAGCCCGAGACAGGCCCTGGACGTCTTGTATTTT
>TRBJ2-5|TRBD1|.|TRBV27
CASSPNPGTVPETQYF
TGTGCCAGCAGCCCAAACCCCGGGACAGTGCCCGAGACCCAGTACTTC
>TRBJ1-1|.|.|TRBV11-1
CASSLSSEAFF
TGTGCCAGCAGTCTAAGTTCTGAAGCTTTCTTT
>TRBJ1-5|.|.|TRBV9
CASSVGASNQPQHF
TGTGCCAGCAGCGTAGGGGCGAGCAATCAGCCCCAGCATTTT
>TRBJ2-1|.|.|TRBV7-2
CASTQRGTIEQFF
TGTGCCAGCACCCAACGGGGAACGATTGAGCAGTTCTTC
>TRBJ2-1|.|.|TRBV5-1
CASSWGRVPASNEQFF
TGCGCCAGCAGCTGGGGCCGGGTCCCCGCTTCGAATGAGCAGTTCTTC
>TRBJ2-5|TRBD2|.|TRBV24-1
CATGTLAEAEETQYF
TGTGCCACGGGAACTCTAGCGGAGGCGGAAGAGACCCAGTACTTC
>TRBJ2-1|.|.|TRBV15
CATSAGLASYNEQFF
TGTGCCACCAGCGCGGGGCTAGCGTCGTACAATGAGCAGTTCTTC
>TRBJ2-5|.|.|TRBV9
CASSVDAGPTETQYF
TGTGCCAGCAGCGTAGATGCGGGGCCGACCGAGACCCAGTACTTC
>TRBJ1-1|.|.|TRBV4-2
CASSQDRGNTEAFF
TGTGCCAGCAGCCAAGACAGGGGAAACACTGAAGCTTTCTTT
>TRBJ2-7|TRBD2|.|TRBV10-3
CAISAAPTSGVYEQYF
TGTGCCATCAGTGCCGCACCGACTAGCGGGGTGTACGAGCAGTACTTC
>TRBJ2-6|.|.|TRBV14
CASSQDVEGTASGANVLTF
TGTGCCAGCAGCCAAGACGTAGAGGGGACTGCCTCTGGGGCCAACGTCCTGACTTTC
>TRBJ2-7|TRBD2|.|TRBV29-1
CSVEAGGGTVYEQYF
TGCAGCGTTGAAGCGGGGGGAGGCACTGTCTACGAGCAGTACTTC
>TRBJ2-7|.|.|TRBV6-2/TRBV6-3
CASSYRPRQGGSYF
TGTGCCAGCAGTTACCGTCCGCGACAGGGAGGATCGTACTTC
>TRBJ2-7|.|.|TRBV11-2
CASSPSRLDYEQYF
TGTGCCAGCAGCCCCTCAAGACTAGACTACGAGCAGTACTTC
>TRBJ2-1|TRBD1|.|TRBV6-4
CATSGTGDHEQFF
TGTGCCACCTCCGGGACAGGGGATCATGAGCAGTTCTTC
>TRBJ2-5|.|few|TRBV3-1/TRBV3-2
CASSQERGAGETQYF
TGTGCCAGCAGCCAAGAACGGGGGGCAGGAGAGACCCAGTACTTC
>TRBJ1-1|TRBD1|.|TRBV29-1
CSVPDRANTEAFF
TGCAGCGTCCCCGACAGGGCGAACACTGAAGCTTTCTTT
>TRBJ1-5|.|once|TRBV12-3/TRBV12-4
CASSGALNQPQHF
TGTGCCAGCAGTGGGGCCCTCAATCAGCCCCAGCATTTT
>TRBJ2-5|.|.|TRBV5-4
CASSWQGREETQYF
TGTGCCAGCAGCTGGCAGGGGAGGGAAGAGACCCAGTACTTC
>TRBJ2-7|TRBD1|.|TRBV7-9
CASSLAWGQGYEQYF
TGTGCCAGCAGCTTAGCTTGGGGACAGGGTTACGAGCAGTACTTC
>TRBJ1-6|TRBD1|.|TRBV6-2/TRBV6-3
CASSLGTGVNSPLHF
TGTGCCAGCAGTTTAGGGACAGGGGTTAATTCACCCCTCCACTTT
>TRBJ2-5|.|.|TRBV27
CASGSLYQETQYF
TGTGCCAGCGGTTCCTTGTACCAAGAGACCCAGTACTTC
>TRBJ2-7|TRBD2|.|TRBV10-1
CASPGGYEQYF
TGCGCCAGCCCGGGGGGCTACGAGCAGTACTTC
>TRBJ2-2|.|.|TRBV5-1
CASSRRTYANTGELFF
TGCGCCAGCAGCCGGCGGACTTACGCGAACACCGGGGAGCTGTTTTTT
>TRBJ1-2|.|.|TRBV19
CASSWGVYGYTF
TGTGCCAGTAGTTGGGGGGTCTATGGCTACACCTTC
>TRBJ1-2|TRBD1|few|TRBV28
CASRPGQGGDGYTF
TGTGCCAGCAGGCCAGGACAGGGTGGGGATGGCTACACCTTC
>TRBJ1-5|.|.|TRBV6-5
CASTPTRETGQPQHF
TGTGCCAGCACCCCCACCAGGGAGACAGGTCAGCCCCAGCATTTT
>TRBJ2-7|TRBD1|.|TRBV15
CATSRDPGQYYEQYF
TGTGCCACCAGCAGAGATCCGGGACAGTACTACGAGCAGTACTTC
>TRBJ2-1|.|.|TRBV4-3
CASSPPNEQFF
TGCGCCAGCAGCCCCCCTAATGAGCAGTTCTTC
>TRBJ2-5|TRBD2|.|TRBV9
CASSDPGLASLETQYF
TGTGCCAGCAGCGATCCAGGACTAGCCTCTCTGGAGACCCAGTACTTC
>TRBJ1-2|TRBD1|.|TRBV28
CASSLYIFREDRGANYGYTF
TGTGCCAGCAGTTTGTACATTTTTCGTGAGGACAGGGGAGCTAACTATGGCTACACCTTC
>TRBJ2-3|TRBD2|.|TRBV27
CASSLSSGSSDTQYF
TGTGCCAGCAGTTTATCGAGCGGGAGTTCAGATACGCAGTATTTT